This entry describes one TCR beta chain. As yet, its antigen is unknown. The read is 3 residues too short to cover the CDR3 end, so that end is filled in from the germline J gene. TCRdb keeps only in-frame clones here, not all; method: immunoSEQ multiplex PCR. The table counts under 40,000 clones; approximately 3.7% lies in the top ten. The source of the sample is a study of T cells in women clearing cervical HPV infection. Study-level findings and limits: CIN3+ cases had significantly higher TCR repertoire richness than controls, but evenness did not differ. TRBV6-7 relative abundance averaged approximately 0.1% in cases and less than 0.2% in controls.

Per germline, CDR1 MGHRA and CDR2 YSYEKL. J gave up 3 bases and V 3 bases, and 9 bases lay outside the gene matches. The length of the CDR3 is 16 residues. The source of this sequence is a woman between 18 and 69 years old with a cervical HPV16 infection that either progressed to CIN3+ or cleared (not recorded which). Sequences were obtained from blood buffy coat. This chain links TRBV4-1 with TRBJ2-5, with 8 bases aligning to TRBD2. CDR3 DNA (partial): TGCGCCAGCAGCCAGAGAGCGGGAGAGGTGAAAGAGACC. It specifies CASSQRAGEVKET. The whole CDR3 reads CASSQRAGEVKETQYF.